A single sample is the source of the 15 T cell receptor beta chains below, sequenced in a study of T-cell memory formation after mild COVID-19. Each CDR3 protein is one row after TCRdb ran MiXCR on the 5' RACE reads. The table shows 260,000 or so distinct CDR3 sequences, with around 15% occurring only once. Sequencing used PBMCs or a T cell subset sorted from them (not recorded which). The receptor source for this set is a man aged 18 to 29 who had mild COVID-19 (a few samples of this study predate the infection). Cell type and time point are not known.

Turning to this clonotype: The junction shows a germline mismatch at one end, possibly a read error. V is TRBV7-2 and J is TRBJ2-1; maybe TRBD1 (5 bases). CDR3 size: 14 residues. Per the germline V gene, CDR1 is SGHTA and CDR2 is FQGNSA. The CDR3, as DNA: TGTGCCAGCAGCTTAGAGGGGCGCTCCTACAATGAGCAGTTC. Protein product: CASSLEGRSYNEQF.

The chain carries TRBV28 and TRBJ2-5; D tentatively fits TRBD1 or TRBD2 (5 bases each). CDR1 MDHEN and CDR2 SYDVKM come from the germline V gene. The V gene lost 5 bases and the J gene lost 4 bases, with 20 bases spanning the gap. The CDR3 extends over 16 amino acids. The CDR3 DNA reads TGTGCCAGCAGTCTGCATCGGGACCCCCTGAGAGAGACCCAGTACTTC. It codes for CASSLHRDPLRETQYF.

This chain joins TRBV12-3 or TRBV12-4 and TRBJ1-2; possible D gene TRBD1, 5 bases. The CDR3 extends over 13 amino acids. Trimming pared 7 bases from V and 6 bases from J, leaving 15 bases between. The CDR3 region has the DNA TGTGCCAGCACTATCGGGGGGGGAGATGGCTACACCTTC. Translation gives CASTIGGGDGYTF.

This clonotype was observed a few times. V and J are TRBV7-9 and TRBJ2-5; 7 bases line up with TRBD2. The J segment lost 1 base and the V segment lost 11 bases, leaving 7 bases of the junction unmatched. CDR3 size: 13 residues. Germline assignment: CDR1 SEHNR and CDR2 FQNEAQ (reference sequence). CDR3 nucleotides: TGTGCCCCGGGCGGGGGTCCCCAAGAGACCCAGTACTTC. Its protein is CAPGGGPQETQYF.

The gene calls are TRBV7-2 and TRBJ1-5, with D maybe TRBD1 (5 bases). The CDR3 is made up of 15 amino acids. The germline CDR1 and CDR2 sequences are SGHTA and FQGNSA. V was trimmed by 6 bases and J by 0 bases, leaving 12 bases between them. CDR3 sequence: CASRRQPYSNQPQHF. The CDR3 coding sequence is TGTGCCAGCAGACGACAGCCGTATAGCAATCAGCCCCAGCATTTT.

The chain combines TRBV6-2 or TRBV6-3 with TRBJ2-7, with D unclear. The CDR3 extends over 13 amino acids. The V and J ends lost 6 bases and 1 base respectively, with 10 bases between them. The V gene's germline CDR1 is MNHEY and CDR2 SVGEGT. CDR3 sequence: CASSRVGSYEQYF. CDR3 nucleotides: TGTGCCAGCAGCCGCGTGGGATCCTACGAGCAGTACTTC.

This clonotype has a count of ten or more. The V call is TRBV24-1, the J call TRBJ2-5; D possibly matches TRBD1 or TRBD2 (5 bases each). This CDR3 contains 17 residues. The germline V gene has CDR1 KGHDR and CDR2 SFDVKD. Trimming cost V 3 bases and J 7 bases, with 23 bases left between them. The CDR3 here is CATSDEGGGQGLGTQYF. DNA for the CDR3: TGTGCCACCAGTGATGAGGGTGGTGGACAAGGGTTGGGGACCCAGTACTTC.

The chain employs TRBV20-1 and TRBJ1-5; D might be TRBD1 (6 bases). Germline CDR1 reads DFQATT; CDR2 reads SNEGSKA (reference sequence). The CDR3 totals 21 residues. Trimming took off 1 base at V and 2 bases at J, with 30 bases between the two ends. For the CDR3, the DNA is TGCAGTGCTAGAGCTGCCCGCTTAGGAGGGGGAGAAGATTGGGGCAATCAGCCCCAGCATTTT. Protein sequence: CSARAARLGGGEDWGNQPQHF.

The rearrangement links TRBV29-1 to TRBJ2-1, with 10 bases that match TRBD2. Unmatched junction bases numbered 8, after V lost 3 bases and J lost 0 bases. The V gene's germline CDR1 is SQVTM and CDR2 ANQGSEA. The CDR3 consists of 17 residues. The CDR3 coding sequence is TGCAGCGTTGAGGATAGCGGGGGGTTTAGCTCCTACAATGAGCAGTTCTTC. This sequence encodes CSVEDSGGFSSYNEQFF.

The chain has TRBV4-2 and TRBJ2-3; D unresolved. The V end was cut by 0 bases, the J end by 0 bases, with 4 bases between. Germline V gene data show CDR1 as LGHNA and CDR2 as YNFKEQ. The CDR3 is 14 amino acids. The CDR3 loop is CASSQETSTDTQYF. In nucleotides, the CDR3 is TGTGCCAGCAGCCAAGAGACTAGCACAGATACGCAGTATTTT.

This clonotype was seen a handful of times. The J gene is TRBJ2-3, the V gene TRBV7-2; TRBD2 matches at 8 bases. CDR3 size: 15 residues. The germline V gene has CDR1 SGHTA and CDR2 FQGNSA. Trimming removed 5 bases from V and 1 base from J; junction bases left unmatched: 5. The CDR3 DNA reads TGTGCCAGCAGCCACCCAGCGGGGGGCACAGATACGCAGTATTTT. As protein: CASSHPAGGTDTQYF.

This clonotype has more than one count but fewer than ten. The chain joins TRBV27 to TRBJ1-2; maybe TRBD1 (5 bases). CDR1 MNHEY and CDR2 SMNVEV come from the germline V gene (reference sequence). V was trimmed by 6 bases and J by 2 bases, leaving 13 bases between them. The CDR3 contains 14 residues. CDR3 loop: CASSMWGLNYGYTF. The CDR3 DNA sequence: TGTGCCAGCAGCATGTGGGGACTAAACTATGGCTACACCTTC.

This clonotype was seen only a few times. V usage is TRBV6-2 or TRBV6-3 and J usage is TRBJ2-2; D not resolved. The V and J ends lost 5 bases and 6 bases respectively, with 4 bases between them. Germline V gene data show CDR1 as MNHEY and CDR2 as SVGEGT. This CDR3 is 11 amino acids long. The CDR3 DNA follows: TGTGCCAGCAGTGACCCCGGGGAGCTGTTTTTT. It specifies CASSDPGELFF.

The chain is built from TRBV4-1 and TRBJ1-1; 8 bases line up with TRBD1. This CDR3 spans 16 amino acids. Trimming removed 0 bases from V and 6 bases from J; junction bases left unmatched: 9. Germline V gives CDR1 MGHRA, CDR2 YSYEKL. For the CDR3, the DNA is TGCGCCAGCAGCCAAGAGGAAACACAGGGGGATGCTGAAGCTTTCTTT. Protein sequence: CASSQEETQGDAEAFF.

The rearrangement joins TRBV6-5 to TRBJ2-2; D unclear. Germline V CDR1 and CDR2: MNHEY, SVGAGI. Trimming shortened V by 0 bases and J by 7 bases, and 15 bases separated the two germline ends. This CDR3 is built from 16 residues. In DNA, the CDR3 is TGTGCCAGCAGTTACTCCGGACGGATCCGTGGCGGGGAGCTGTTTTTT. Translating it yields CASSYSGRIRGGELFF.